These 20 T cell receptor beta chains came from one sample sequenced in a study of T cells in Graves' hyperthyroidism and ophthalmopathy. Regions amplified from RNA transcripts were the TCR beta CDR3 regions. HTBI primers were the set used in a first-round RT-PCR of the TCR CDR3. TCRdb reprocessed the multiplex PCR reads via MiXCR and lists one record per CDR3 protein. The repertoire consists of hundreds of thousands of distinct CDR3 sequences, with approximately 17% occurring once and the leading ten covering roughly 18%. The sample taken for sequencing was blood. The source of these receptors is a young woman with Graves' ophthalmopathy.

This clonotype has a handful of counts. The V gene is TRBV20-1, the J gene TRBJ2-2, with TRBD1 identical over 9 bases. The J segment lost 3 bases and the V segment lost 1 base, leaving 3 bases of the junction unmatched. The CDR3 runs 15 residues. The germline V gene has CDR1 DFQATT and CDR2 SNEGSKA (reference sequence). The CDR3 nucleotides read TGCAGTGCTAGAGGGGGACAGGGTTACACCGGGGAGCTGTTTTTT. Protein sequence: CSARGGQGYTGELFF.

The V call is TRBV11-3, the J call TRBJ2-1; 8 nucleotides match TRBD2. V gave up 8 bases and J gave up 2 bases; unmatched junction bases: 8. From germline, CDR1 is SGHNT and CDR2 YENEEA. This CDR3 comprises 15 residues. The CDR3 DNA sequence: TGTGCCAGCCAGCCCGGGAGGGGAGCCTACAATGAGCAGTTCTTC. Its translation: CASQPGRGAYNEQFF.

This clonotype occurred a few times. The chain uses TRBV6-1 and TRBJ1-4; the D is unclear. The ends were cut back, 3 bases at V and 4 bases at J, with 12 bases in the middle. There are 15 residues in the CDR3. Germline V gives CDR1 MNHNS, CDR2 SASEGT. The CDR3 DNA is TGTGCCAGCAGTGATGGAGGAAAGGGTAATGAAAAACTGTTTTTT. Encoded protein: CASSDGGKGNEKLFF.

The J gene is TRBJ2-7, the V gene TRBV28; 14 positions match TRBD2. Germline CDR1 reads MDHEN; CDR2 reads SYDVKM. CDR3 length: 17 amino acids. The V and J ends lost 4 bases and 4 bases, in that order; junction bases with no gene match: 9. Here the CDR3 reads CASSSTRLAGGLYEQYF. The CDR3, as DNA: TGTGCCAGCAGTTCAACCCGACTAGCGGGAGGGCTGTACGAGCAGTACTTC.

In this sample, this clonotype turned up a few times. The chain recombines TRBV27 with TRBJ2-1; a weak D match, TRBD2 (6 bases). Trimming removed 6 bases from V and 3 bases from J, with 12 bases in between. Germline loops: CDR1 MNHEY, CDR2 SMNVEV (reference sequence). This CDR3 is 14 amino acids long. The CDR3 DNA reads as TGTGCCAGCAGAGAACCGGGACTCTACAATGAGCAGTTCTTC. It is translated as CASREPGLYNEQFF.

The CDR3 is CASTGGGQGGHEQFF. CDR3 DNA: TGTGCCAGCACGGGGGGGGGACAGGGAGGGCATGAGCAGTTCTTC. This chain joins TRBV6-2 or TRBV6-3 and TRBJ2-1, with D maybe TRBD1 (9 bases). The V gene's germline CDR1 is MNHEY and CDR2 SVGEGT. Trimming removed 7 bases at V and 8 bases at J, with 21 bases between. The CDR3 extends over 15 amino acids.

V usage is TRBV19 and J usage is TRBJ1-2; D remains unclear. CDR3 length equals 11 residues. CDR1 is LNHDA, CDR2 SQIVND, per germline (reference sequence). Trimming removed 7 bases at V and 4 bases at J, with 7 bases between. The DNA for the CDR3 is TGTGCCAGTAAGACGGTCTATGGCTACACCTTC. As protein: CASKTVYGYTF.

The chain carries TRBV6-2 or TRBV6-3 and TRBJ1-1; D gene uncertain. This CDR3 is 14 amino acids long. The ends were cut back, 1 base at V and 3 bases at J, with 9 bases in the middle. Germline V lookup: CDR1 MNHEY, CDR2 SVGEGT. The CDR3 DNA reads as TGTGCCAGCAGTTACTACCATAGGGACACTGAAGCTTTCTTT. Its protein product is CASSYYHRDTEAFF.

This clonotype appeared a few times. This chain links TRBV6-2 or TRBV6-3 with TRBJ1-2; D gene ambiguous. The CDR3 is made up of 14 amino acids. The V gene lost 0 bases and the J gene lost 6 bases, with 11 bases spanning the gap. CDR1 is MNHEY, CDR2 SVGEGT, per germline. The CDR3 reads CASSYSRVMDGYTF. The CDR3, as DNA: TGTGCCAGCAGTTACTCGCGGGTTATGGATGGCTACACCTTC.

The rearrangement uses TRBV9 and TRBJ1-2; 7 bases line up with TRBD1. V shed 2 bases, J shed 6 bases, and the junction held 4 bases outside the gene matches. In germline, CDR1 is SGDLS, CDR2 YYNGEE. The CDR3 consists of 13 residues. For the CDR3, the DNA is TGTGCCAGCAGCGTTATGACAGGGCATGGCTACACCTTC. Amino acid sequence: CASSVMTGHGYTF. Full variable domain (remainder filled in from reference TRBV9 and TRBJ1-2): DSGVTQTPKHLITATGQRVTLRCSPRSGDLSVYWYQQSLDQGLQFLIQYYNGEERAKGNILERFSAQQFPDLHSELNLSSLELGDSALYFCASSVMTGHGYTFGSGTRLTVV.

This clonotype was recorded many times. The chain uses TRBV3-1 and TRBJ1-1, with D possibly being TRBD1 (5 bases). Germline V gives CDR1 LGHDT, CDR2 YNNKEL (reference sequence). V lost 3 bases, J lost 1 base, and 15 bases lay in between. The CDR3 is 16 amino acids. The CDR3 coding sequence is TGTGCCAGCAGCCAGACCAGACAGTACAAGAACACTGAAGCTTTCTTT. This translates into CASSQTRQYKNTEAFF. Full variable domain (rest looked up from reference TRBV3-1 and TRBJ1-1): DTAVSQTPKYLVTQMGNDKSIKCEQNLGHDTMYWYKQDSKKFLKIMFSYNNKELIINETVPNRFSPKSPDKAHLNLHINSLELGDSAVYFCASSQTRQYKNTEAFFGQGTRLTVV.

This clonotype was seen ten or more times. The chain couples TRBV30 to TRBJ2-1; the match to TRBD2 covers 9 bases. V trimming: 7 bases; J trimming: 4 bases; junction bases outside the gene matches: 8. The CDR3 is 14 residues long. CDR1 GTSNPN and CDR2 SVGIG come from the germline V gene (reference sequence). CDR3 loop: CAFHSGSVYNEQFF. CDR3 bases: TGTGCCTTCCATAGCGGGAGTGTATACAATGAGCAGTTCTTC.

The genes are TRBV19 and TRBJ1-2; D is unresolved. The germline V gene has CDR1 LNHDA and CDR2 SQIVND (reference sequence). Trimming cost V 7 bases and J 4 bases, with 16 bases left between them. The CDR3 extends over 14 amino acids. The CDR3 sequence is CASKSPASTYGYTF. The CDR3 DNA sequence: TGTGCCAGTAAGTCCCCGGCTTCCACCTATGGCTACACCTTC.

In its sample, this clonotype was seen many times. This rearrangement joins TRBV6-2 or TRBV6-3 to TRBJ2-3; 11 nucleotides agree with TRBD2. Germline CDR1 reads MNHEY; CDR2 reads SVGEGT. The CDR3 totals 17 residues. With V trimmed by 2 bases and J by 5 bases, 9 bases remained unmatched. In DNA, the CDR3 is TGTGCCAGCAGTTACGGACCGACTAGCGGGACTATAGATACGCAGTATTTT. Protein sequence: CASSYGPTSGTIDTQYF.

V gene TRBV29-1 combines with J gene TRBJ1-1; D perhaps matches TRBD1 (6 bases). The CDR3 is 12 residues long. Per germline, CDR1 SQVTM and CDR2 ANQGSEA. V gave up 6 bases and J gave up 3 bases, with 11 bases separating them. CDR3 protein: CSVSRGDTEAFF. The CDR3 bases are TGCAGCGTAAGTAGGGGGGACACTGAAGCTTTCTTT.

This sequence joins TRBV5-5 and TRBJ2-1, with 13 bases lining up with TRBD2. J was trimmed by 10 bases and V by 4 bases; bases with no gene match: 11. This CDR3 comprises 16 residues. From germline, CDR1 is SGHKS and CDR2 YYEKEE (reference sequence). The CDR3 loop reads CASSAGTSGTRQEQFF. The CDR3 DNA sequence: TGTGCCAGCAGCGCCGGGACTAGCGGGACCCGCCAGGAGCAGTTCTTC.

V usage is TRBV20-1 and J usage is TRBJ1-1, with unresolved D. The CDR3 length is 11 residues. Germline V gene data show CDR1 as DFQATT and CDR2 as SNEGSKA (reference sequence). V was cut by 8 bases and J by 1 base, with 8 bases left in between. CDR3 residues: CSHQENTEAFF. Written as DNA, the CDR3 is TGCAGTCACCAGGAGAACACTGAAGCTTTCTTT.

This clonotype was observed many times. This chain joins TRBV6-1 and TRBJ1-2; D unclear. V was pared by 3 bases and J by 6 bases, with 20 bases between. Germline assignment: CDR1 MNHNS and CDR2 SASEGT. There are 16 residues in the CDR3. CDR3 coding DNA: TGTGCCAGCAGTGATGGGATTGGGAGTTTGGCGAATGGCTACACCTTC. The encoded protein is CASSDGIGSLANGYTF.

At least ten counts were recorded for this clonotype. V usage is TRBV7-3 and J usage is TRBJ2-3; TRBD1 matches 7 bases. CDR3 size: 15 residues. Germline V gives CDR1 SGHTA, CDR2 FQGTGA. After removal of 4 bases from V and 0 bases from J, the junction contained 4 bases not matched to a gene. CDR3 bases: TGTGCCAGCAGCTCTGGGACAGTTAGCACAGATACGCAGTATTTT. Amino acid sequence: CASSSGTVSTDTQYF.

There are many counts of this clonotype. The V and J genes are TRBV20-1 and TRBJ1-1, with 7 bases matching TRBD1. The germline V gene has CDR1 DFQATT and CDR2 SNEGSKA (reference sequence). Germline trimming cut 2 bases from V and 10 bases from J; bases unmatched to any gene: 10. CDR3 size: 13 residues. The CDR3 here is CSARRTGDYIAFF. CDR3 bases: TGCAGTGCTAGACGAACAGGGGATTATATAGCTTTCTTT.